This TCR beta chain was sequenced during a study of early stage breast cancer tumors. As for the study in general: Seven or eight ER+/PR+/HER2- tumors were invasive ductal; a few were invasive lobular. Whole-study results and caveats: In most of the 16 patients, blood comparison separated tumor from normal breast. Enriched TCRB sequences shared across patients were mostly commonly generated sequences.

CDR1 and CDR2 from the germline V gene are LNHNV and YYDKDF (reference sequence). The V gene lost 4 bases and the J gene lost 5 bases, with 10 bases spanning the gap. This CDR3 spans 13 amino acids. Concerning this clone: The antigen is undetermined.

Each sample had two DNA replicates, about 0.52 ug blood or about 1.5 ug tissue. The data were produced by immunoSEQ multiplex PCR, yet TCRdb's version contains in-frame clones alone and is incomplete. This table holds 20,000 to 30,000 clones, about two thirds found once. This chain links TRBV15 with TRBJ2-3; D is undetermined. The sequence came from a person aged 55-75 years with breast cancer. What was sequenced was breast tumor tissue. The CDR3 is CATSTPPGDTQYF. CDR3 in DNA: TGTGCCACCAGCACGCCCCCAGGAGATACGCAGTATTTT.